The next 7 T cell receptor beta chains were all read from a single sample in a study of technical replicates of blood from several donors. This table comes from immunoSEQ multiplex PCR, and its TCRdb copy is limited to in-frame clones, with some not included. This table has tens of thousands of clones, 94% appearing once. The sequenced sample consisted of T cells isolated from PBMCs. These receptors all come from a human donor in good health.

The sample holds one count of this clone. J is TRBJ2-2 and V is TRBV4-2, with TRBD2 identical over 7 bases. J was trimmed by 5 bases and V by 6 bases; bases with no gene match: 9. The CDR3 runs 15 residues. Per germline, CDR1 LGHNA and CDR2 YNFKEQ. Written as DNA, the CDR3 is TGTGCCAGCAGGAAGCCCGGGACTACAACCGGGGAGCTGTTTTTT. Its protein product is CASRKPGTTTGELFF.

CDR3: CASSQDSGAFF. The CDR3 nucleotides are TGTGCCAGCAGTCAGGACTCTGGAGCTTTCTTT. V gene TRBV13 combines with J gene TRBJ1-1; no clear D gene. CDR1 is PRHDT and CDR2 is FYEKMQ in the germline V gene (reference sequence). The CDR3 extends over 11 amino acids. V was pared by 6 bases and J by 10 bases, with 12 bases between.

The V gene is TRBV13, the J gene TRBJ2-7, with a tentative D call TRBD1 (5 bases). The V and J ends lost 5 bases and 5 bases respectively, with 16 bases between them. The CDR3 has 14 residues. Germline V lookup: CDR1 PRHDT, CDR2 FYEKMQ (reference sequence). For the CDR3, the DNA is TGTGCCAGCAGCACACCCAGGGTCACAAACGAGCAGTACTTC. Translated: CASSTPRVTNEQYF.

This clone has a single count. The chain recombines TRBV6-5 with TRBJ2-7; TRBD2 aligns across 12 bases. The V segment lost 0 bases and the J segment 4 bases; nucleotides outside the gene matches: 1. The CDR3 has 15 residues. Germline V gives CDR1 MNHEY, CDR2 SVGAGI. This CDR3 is CASSYSGTSGYEQYF. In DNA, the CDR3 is TGTGCCAGCAGTTACTCGGGGACTAGCGGGTACGAGCAGTACTTC.

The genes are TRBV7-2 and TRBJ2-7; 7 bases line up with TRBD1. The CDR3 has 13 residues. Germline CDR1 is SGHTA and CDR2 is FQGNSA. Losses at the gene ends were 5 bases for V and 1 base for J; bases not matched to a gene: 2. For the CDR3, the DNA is TGTGCCAGCAGCGCGGACAGGTCCTACGAGCAGTACTTC. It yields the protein CASSADRSYEQYF.

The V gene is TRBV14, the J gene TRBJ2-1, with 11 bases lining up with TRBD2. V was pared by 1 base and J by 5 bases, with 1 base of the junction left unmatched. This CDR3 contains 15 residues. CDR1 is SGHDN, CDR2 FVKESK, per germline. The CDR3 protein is CASSQGSGRDNEQFF. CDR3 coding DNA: TGTGCCAGCAGCCAAGGTAGCGGGAGGGACAATGAGCAGTTCTTC.

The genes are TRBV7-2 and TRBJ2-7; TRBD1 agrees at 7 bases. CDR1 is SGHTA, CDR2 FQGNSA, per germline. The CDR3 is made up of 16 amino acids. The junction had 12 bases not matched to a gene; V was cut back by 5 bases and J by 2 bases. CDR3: CASSPSATGSTYEQYF. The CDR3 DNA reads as TGTGCCAGCAGCCCCAGCGCGACAGGGTCTACCTACGAGCAGTACTTC.